This T cell receptor beta chain was profiled in a study of T cells after posttransplantation cyclophosphamide. Treatment was busulfan-fludarabine conditioning, a marrow graft, and cyclophosphamide on days +3 and +4. There are many counts of this clone. As yet, its antigen is unknown. General study findings and limits: Later post-transplant blood repertoires were often dominated by donor CD8+ memory clones. Recipient CMV seropositivity and CMV reactivation strongly tracked TRB clonality. Blood and skin or GI T cell repertoires showed limited TRB overlap.

The CDR3 runs 16 residues. The germline gives CDR1 LNHDA, CDR2 SQIVND (reference sequence). Unmatched junction bases numbered 8, after V lost 4 bases and J lost 4 bases. Clones were read by immunoSEQ multiplex PCR, and TCRdb kept only the in-frame ones, dropping some. There are 750 to 1,000 clones in the sample, none observed a single time. The clonotype originates from a young adult male patient who received an allogeneic stem cell transplant from a related donor, was CMV-positive, and had no GVHD. Part of the T cell pool may stem from the graft donor. This chain connects TRBV19 to TRBJ2-1; 9 positions match TRBD1. The input for sequencing was PBMCs, taken after allogeneic stem cell transplant with posttransplant cyclophosphamide. CDR3 sequence reads: CASSTTTGGTYNEQFF. DNA for the CDR3: TGTGCCAGTAGTACGACGACAGGGGGGACTTACAATGAGCAGTTCTTC.